This passage covers 21 T cell receptor beta chains from one sample sequenced in a study of T cells in Graves' hyperthyroidism and ophthalmopathy. TCR beta CDR3 sequences were amplified from RNA transcripts. Carried out on the TCR CDR3, a first-round RT-PCR used the HTBI primer set. MiXCR, run by TCRdb on the multiplex PCR reads, gives a single entry per CDR3 protein. The top ten hold roughly 30% of the sample, which has about 760,000 distinct CDR3 sequences, 35% seen once. Sequencing was done on a sample of blood. All receptors come from a woman in her thirties or forties with Graves' hyperthyroidism.

This chain links TRBV10-2 with TRBJ1-5; D is undetermined. The CDR3 extends over 10 amino acids. Trimming stripped 2 bases from V and 11 bases from J, with 4 bases between. Germline CDR1 and CDR2: WSHSY and SAAADI. The CDR3 reads CASSERTQHF. The CDR3 DNA reads as TGCGCCAGCAGTGAGAGGACCCAGCATTTT.

Regarding this clonotype: A read error is likely, as this CDR3 ends without the conserved phenylalanine or tryptophan. J is TRBJ2-7 and V is TRBV20-1; 8 nucleotides match TRBD1. V was pared by 6 bases and J by 3 bases, with 7 bases of the junction left unmatched. The length of the CDR3 is 13 residues. The germline CDR1 and CDR2 sequences are DFQATT and SNEGSKA (reference sequence). CDR3 in DNA: TGCAGTGCCCTTGGACAGGGAATCTACGAGCAGTACCTC. This sequence encodes CSALGQGIYEQYL.

This clonotype was observed many times. The CDR3 loop is CASSAQVDARGVVLTF. In DNA form, the CDR3 reads TGTGCCAGTAGTGCCCAAGTGGACGCCAGGGGGGTGGTCCTGACTTTC. The chain combines TRBV19 with TRBJ2-6; tentative D call: TRBD1 (7 bases). V gave up 5 bases and J gave up 13 bases, with 24 bases separating them. The CDR3 has 16 residues. Germline V gives CDR1 LNHDA, CDR2 SQIVND (reference sequence).

Only a few counts were recorded for this clonotype. V is TRBV6-5 and J is TRBJ1-1; D ambiguous. Trimming shortened V by 5 bases and J by 6 bases, and 13 bases separated the two germline ends. The CDR3 has 13 residues. From germline, CDR1 is MNHEY and CDR2 SVGAGI. The CDR3 nucleotides read TGTGCCAGCAGTCCCTCTTTGGTGGCTGAAGCTTTCTTT. This translates into CASSPSLVAEAFF.

This clonotype is a singleton in its sample. The genes are TRBV20-1 and TRBJ2-3, with D possibly TRBD2 on 7 matching bases. Germline CDR1 reads DFQATT; CDR2 reads SNEGSKA (reference sequence). The CDR3 totals 11 residues. For the CDR3, the DNA is TGCGGGGGGGCCGGGACAGATACGCAGTATTTT. Protein: CGGAGTDTQYF.

Comments on this clonotype: The junction departs from germline at one end; a sequencing error may be responsible. The chain links TRBV5-1 to TRBJ2-7; D is possibly TRBD2 (6 bases). The CDR3 length is 14 residues. Germline CDR1 SGHRS, CDR2 YFSETQ. The CDR3 coding sequence is TGTGCCAGCAGCTCCCGTGGAGGGTCCTACGGGCAGTACTTC. This sequence encodes CASSSRGGSYGQYF.

The V gene is TRBV20-1, the J gene TRBJ1-1, with D perhaps matching TRBD1 (5 bases). CDR1 is DFQATT, CDR2 SNEGSKA, per germline (reference sequence). CDR3 length equals 13 residues. Trimming stripped 3 bases from V and 3 bases from J, with 11 bases between. DNA of the CDR3: TGCAGTGCTAGGGGGCCGAGTTACACTGAAGCTTTCTTT. Protein sequence: CSARGPSYTEAFF.

This chain connects TRBV6-5 to TRBJ2-7, with TRBD1 matching over 9 bases. The CDR3 length is 15 residues. Germline trimming cut 7 bases from V and 1 base from J; bases unmatched to any gene: 8. The germline gives CDR1 MNHEY, CDR2 SVGAGI. CDR3 nucleotides: TGTGCCAGCATCAAAGCCGGGACAGGGTCCTACGAGCAGTACTTC. Translating it yields CASIKAGTGSYEQYF.

The chain joins TRBV15 to TRBJ2-7; 8 bases align to TRBD1. Unmatched junction bases numbered 5, after V lost 3 bases and J lost 1 base. This CDR3 contains 15 residues. The V gene's germline CDR1 is LNHNV and CDR2 YYDKDF (reference sequence). The CDR3 loop is CATSRDRVVSYEQYF. The CDR3 region has the DNA TGTGCCACCAGCAGGGACAGGGTAGTATCCTACGAGCAGTACTTC.

This rearrangement joins TRBV11-2 to TRBJ2-5; D might be TRBD1 (5 bases). Deletions cut 5 bases from V and 4 bases from J, with 26 bases between. The CDR3 loop spans 18 amino acids. The germline gives CDR1 SGHAT, CDR2 FQNNGV. Here the CDR3 reads CASSPGVRTQGEIETQYF. CDR3 nucleotides: TGTGCCAGCAGCCCCGGCGTCCGTACCCAGGGCGAGATAGAGACCCAGTACTTC.

This chain links TRBV19 with TRBJ2-2; possibly TRBD1 for D (5 bases). Deletions cut 3 bases from V and 4 bases from J, with 12 bases between. Germline V gene sequence: CDR1 LNHDA, CDR2 SQIVND (reference sequence). The CDR3 runs to 15 residues. The DNA of the CDR3 is TGTGCCAGTAGTATTGTGGCAGGGTCCACCGGGGAGCTGTTTTTT. Protein: CASSIVAGSTGELFF.

A remark on this clonotype: Since no conserved phenylalanine or tryptophan closes the CDR3, a read error is the likely cause. The chain is built from TRBV6-6 and TRBJ1-5; no clear D gene. The CDR3 contains 13 residues. Per the germline V gene, CDR1 is MNHNY and CDR2 is SVGAGI (reference sequence). The CDR3 DNA reads TGTGTCAGCAGTTACTCGATGGACCAGCCCCAGCATTCT. This codes for CVSSYSMDQPQHS.

This clonotype was seen repeatedly, ten times or more. CDR3 loop: CASTIGYRNEKLFF. DNA of the CDR3: TGTGCCAGCACCATTGGGTATAGAAATGAAAAACTGTTTTTT. The chain is built from TRBV7-8 and TRBJ1-4; the D is unclear. The CDR3 extends over 14 amino acids. Trimming left V 7 bases short and J 5 bases short, with 14 bases between. CDR1 is SGHVS and CDR2 is FQNEAQ in the germline V gene.

A few counts support this clonotype. The rearrangement uses TRBV29-1 and TRBJ2-7, with TRBD1 matching over 11 bases. The V gene's germline CDR1 is SQVTM and CDR2 ANQGSEA. J lost 2 bases, V lost 5 bases, and 5 bases had no gene match. The CDR3 loop spans 14 amino acids. The CDR3: CSVQPGQGAYEQYF. For the CDR3, the DNA is TGCAGCGTTCAACCGGGACAGGGGGCCTACGAGCAGTACTTC.

The chain uses TRBV7-3 and TRBJ2-3; 8 positions agree with TRBD2. Germline V gene sequence: CDR1 SGHTA, CDR2 FQGTGA. V lost 0 bases and J lost 0; bases outside the gene matches: 2. The CDR3 consists of 16 residues. The CDR3, as DNA: TGTGCCAGCAGCTTAACCGGGGGGGAGAGCACAGATACGCAGTATTTT. Translated, it gives CASSLTGGESTDTQYF.

There are a few counts of this clonotype. The rearrangement joins TRBV10-3 to TRBJ1-2; D is perhaps TRBD1 (5 bases). The CDR3 contains 16 residues. Trimming cost V 4 bases and J 2 bases, with 17 bases left between them. Germline assignment: CDR1 ENHRY and CDR2 SYGVKD. The CDR3 sequence is CAISVGRVEQNYGYTF. The CDR3 DNA is TGTGCCATCAGTGTGGGCAGGGTGGAACAGAACTATGGCTACACCTTC.

This clonotype appeared a few times. The chain employs TRBV19 and TRBJ1-4; D gene uncertain. CDR1 and CDR2 from the germline V gene are LNHDA and SQIVND (reference sequence). The CDR3 spans 15 residues. V was pared by 3 bases and J by 7 bases, with 15 bases between. CDR3 DNA: TGTGCCAGTAGTATGGGCTTCTTCAAAGGTGAAAAACTGTTTTTT. Its protein product is CASSMGFFKGEKLFF.

This clonotype has more than one count but fewer than ten. The chain is built from TRBV12-5 and TRBJ1-1; no clear D. The ends were cut back, 3 bases at V and 1 base at J, with 6 bases in the middle. The CDR3 is 13 amino acids. Germline V gene sequence: CDR1 LGHNT, CDR2 FRNRAP. The CDR3 protein is CASGLFPNTEAFF. The DNA for the CDR3 is TGTGCTAGTGGTTTATTCCCGAACACTGAAGCTTTCTTT.

The chain carries TRBV28 and TRBJ2-5; a weak D match, TRBD2 (5 bases). Per germline, CDR1 MDHEN and CDR2 SYDVKM. CDR3 length: 12 residues. CDR3 in amino acids: CAARGPPETQYF. The CDR3 DNA reads TGTGCTGCGAGAGGGCCCCCAGAGACCCAGTACTTC.

V usage is TRBV19 and J usage is TRBJ1-5; D uncertain. V lost 7 bases and J lost 0, with 10 bases in between. Germline V gene data show CDR1 as LNHDA and CDR2 as SQIVND (reference sequence). The length of the CDR3 is 14 residues. CDR3 coding DNA: TGTGCCAGTATGCGGTGGCCTAGCAATCAGCCCCAGCATTTT. It codes for CASMRWPSNQPQHF.

CDR3 in amino acids: CASSSRVVVYGYTF. The CDR3 DNA is TGTGCCAGCAGCTCCCGGGTCGTCGTCTATGGCTACACCTTC. The rearrangement uses TRBV7-2 and TRBJ1-2; D call uncertain. The germline V gene has CDR1 SGHTA and CDR2 FQGNSA. Trimming pared 4 bases from V and 4 bases from J, leaving 13 bases between. The CDR3 has 14 residues.